This TCR beta chain was identified in a study of cytomegalovirus exposure and HLA in healthy donors. The study's findings and limits: Reportedly, cytomegalovirus status was diagnosed with high sensitivity and specificity. A later analysis linked a missense variant in DCLRE1C to the trimming of TCR beta V and J genes. A highly shared variant cluster was judged a likely technical artifact.

Germline V gene lookup returns CDR1 SQVTM and CDR2 ANQGSEA. CDR3 length: 13 residues. J gave up 5 bases and V 4 bases, and 5 bases lay outside the gene matches. Primers included in the PCR were 60 Vbeta and 13 Jbeta primers. Here immunoSEQ multiplex PCR was the method, and the copy in TCRdb shows in-frame clones only, minus some. The table shows 65,000 to 70,000 clones, with about 70% occurring only once. In the case of this clone: Its target is unknown.

The V and J genes are TRBV29-1 and TRBJ1-2; 9 nucleotides line up with TRBD1. The sample comprised PBMCs. The sequence derives from a woman aged 25 to 39 in good health and CMV-seronegative. This CDR3 reads CSVGDREEYGYTF. The CDR3 DNA is TGCAGCGTTGGGGACAGGGAGGAGTATGGCTACACCTTC.